This TCR beta chain was identified during a study of cytomegalovirus exposure and HLA in healthy donors. Germline lookup yields CDR1 LNHNV and CDR2 YYDKDF (reference sequence). The CDR3 is 15 amino acids. V shed 9 bases and J shed 0 bases, with 17 bases lying between them. The PCR had 60 Vbeta and 13 Jbeta primers. Produced via immunoSEQ multiplex PCR; TCRdb's table is partial and in-frame only. This sample yields 180,000 or so clones, of which about 82% are seen a single time; around 1.6% belongs to the top ten. V usage is TRBV15 and J usage is TRBJ1-2, with D tentatively TRBD1 (5 bases). This sequence originates from a man between 18 and 29 years old in good health and CMV-seronegative. The material sequenced was PBMCs. The CDR3 region is CATTFGGGANYGYTF. CDR3 in DNA: TGTGCCACAACATTCGGGGGGGGAGCTAACTATGGCTACACCTTC.